This TCR beta chain derives from a study of cytomegalovirus exposure and HLA in healthy donors. The length of the CDR3 is 15 residues. From germline, CDR1 is MGHDK and CDR2 SYGVNS. V was pared by 3 bases and J by 8 bases, with 7 bases of the junction left unmatched. PCR primers comprised 60 Vbeta and 13 Jbeta primers. Produced via immunoSEQ multiplex PCR; TCRdb's table is partial and in-frame only. This sample carries tens of thousands of clones, with about 1.5% going to the ten biggest clones. This chain uses TRBV25-1 with TRBJ1-4, with 9 positions matching TRBD1. This clonotype was sampled from a woman between 55 and 75 years old in good health and CMV-seronegative. Sequencing used PBMCs. In DNA form, the CDR3 reads TGTGCCAGCAGTGATTACAGGGGGCGGAGGGAAAAACTGTTTTTT. The encoded protein is CASSDYRGRREKLFF.